This T cell receptor beta chain comes out of a study of cytomegalovirus exposure and HLA in healthy donors. Study-wide results and limits: Another analysis was done later, and it associated 16,951 TCR beta sequences with HLA alleles at 0.05 false discovery rate. A later look showed TCR association rates differing by HLA locus, highest for DRB1 and lowest for HLA-C.

This clone was seen a handful of times. No antigen is known for it. This CDR3 region has 15 residues. Germline trimming cut 6 bases from V and 4 bases from J; bases unmatched to any gene: 7. In germline, CDR1 is MDHEN, CDR2 SYDVKM. Amplification used 60 Vbeta primers and 13 Jbeta primers. Profiling relied on immunoSEQ multiplex PCR, and the TCRdb table lists in-frame clones only, not all of them. The sample holds about 200,000 clones, around four fifths seen once. The source of this sequence is a man aged 35 to 55 in good health and CMV-seropositive. The sample comprised PBMCs. The gene calls are TRBV28 and TRBJ2-5; 11 nucleotides align to TRBD2. The CDR3 here is CASSQLAGGVETQYF. The CDR3 DNA reads TGTGCCAGCAGCCAGCTAGCGGGAGGTGTAGAGACCCAGTACTTC.